The rows below give T cell receptor beta chains drawn from one sample of a study of blood T cell repertoires in COVID-19. The table came from immunoSEQ multiplex PCR; TCRdb's copy has only in-frame clones and leaves some out. The sample consists of 200,000 to 250,000 clones, approximately 82% of them appearing once. The sample comprised peripheral blood. The receptor set was obtained from a middle-aged woman who had recovered from COVID-19. Each CDR3 is given with its conserved first and last residue. D genes are given only for firm matches. Some rows mark clone size as missing; the rest say once, few, many or name a class of expanded clone.

d_call,cdr3_length,v_call,j_call,clone_size,cdr3_aa,cdr3_nt
TRBD2,15,TRBV6-2/TRBV6-3,TRBJ2-3,.,CASSYGTTYTDTQYF,TGTGCCAGCAGTTACGGGACTACCTACACAGATACGCAGTATTTT
TRBD1,17,TRBV4-1,TRBJ2-4,few,CASSQEIGDSFKNIQYF,TGCGCCAGCAGCCAAGAAATCGGGGACAGCTTCAAAAACATTCAGTACTTC
TRBD1,13,TRBV11-2,TRBJ1-1,.,CASSSDRDAEAFF,TGTGCCAGCAGCTCTGACAGGGATGCTGAAGCTTTCTTT
.,14,TRBV18,TRBJ1-1,once,CASSPSGHGTEAFF,TGTGCCAGCTCACCGTCAGGGCATGGCACTGAAGCTTTCTTT
.,16,TRBV7-3,TRBJ2-1,.,CASSLSGASSYNEQFF,TGTGCCAGCAGCTTAAGCGGGGCTAGCTCCTACAATGAGCAGTTCTTC
.,14,TRBV11-2,TRBJ2-7,.,CTSSPLNTAVEQYF,TGTACCAGCAGCCCCCTGAATACGGCGGTCGAGCAGTACTTC
.,14,TRBV6-5,TRBJ1-3,once,CASRLRLSGNTIYF,TGTGCCAGCAGGCTCAGGCTCTCTGGAAACACCATATATTTT
TRBD1,19,TRBV4-1,TRBJ1-6,.,CASSQEGTGLSSYNSPLHF,TGCGCCAGCAGCCAAGAAGGGACAGGCCTGAGCTCCTATAATTCACCCCTCCACTTT
.,14,TRBV6-5,TRBJ1-5,once,CASSFHGSGQPQHF,TGTGCCAGCAGTTTTCACGGGTCGGGTCAGCCCCAGCATTTT
TRBD1,15,TRBV6-2/TRBV6-3,TRBJ2-5,.,CASSSLTGVQETQYF,TGTGCCAGCAGTTCTCTGACAGGGGTCCAAGAGACCCAGTACTTC
TRBD1,14,TRBV24-1,TRBJ1-2,.,CATSDRQGLGGYTF,TGTGCCACCAGTGATCGACAGGGTCTCGGTGGCTACACCTTC
TRBD2,16,TRBV4-3,TRBJ2-1,.,CASSPAGGTSYNEQFF,TGCGCCAGCAGCCCGGCGGGGGGGACTTCCTACAATGAGCAGTTCTTC
.,14,TRBV19,TRBJ1-5,few,CASSPGGLGGPQHF,TGTGCCAGTAGTCCCGGGGGTCTAGGAGGGCCCCAGCATTTT
.,14,TRBV10-3,TRBJ1-5,.,CAISELGGNQPQHF,TGTGCCATCAGTGAGTTAGGGGGCAATCAGCCCCAGCATTTT
.,15,TRBV21-1,TRBJ1-2,.,CASSKAHRGYYGYTF,TGTGCCAGCAGCAAAGCGCATAGGGGGTACTATGGCTACACCTTC
.,12,TRBV5-6,TRBJ2-1,.,CASSLTPTEQFF,TGTGCCAGCAGCCTGACACCCACTGAGCAGTTCTTC
.,15,TRBV11-3,TRBJ2-1,.,CASSLRLGFYNEQFF,TGTGCCAGCAGCCTCAGGCTTGGATTTTACAATGAGCAGTTCTTC
.,14,TRBV27,TRBJ1-5,.,CASSFRRGTQPQHF,TGTGCCAGCAGTTTTCGCCGGGGGACTCAGCCCCAGCATTTT
TRBD2,15,TRBV28,TRBJ2-7,.,CASTVSGGPPYEQYF,TGTGCCAGCACTGTTAGCGGGGGACCTCCCTACGAGCAGTACTTC
TRBD1,15,TRBV18,TRBJ1-4,.,CASRDTGGGNEKLFF,TGTGCCAGCCGCGACACAGGGGGCGGAAATGAAAAACTGTTTTTT
.,16,TRBV7-9,TRBJ2-3,.,CASGTPRTTYTDTQYF,TGTGCCAGCGGAACCCCCCGGACTACCTACACAGATACGCAGTATTTT
TRBD1,15,TRBV6-5,TRBJ1-4,once,CASSSSDQQGAKLFF,TGTGCCAGCAGTTCATCGGACCAACAGGGGGCGAAACTGTTTTTT
.,14,TRBV5-1,TRBJ1-2,.,CASSLDGENYGYTF,TGCGCCAGCAGCTTGGACGGGGAAAACTATGGCTACACCTTC
TRBD2,20,TRBV9,TRBJ2-3,.,CASSPQGGGARLGSTDTQYF,TGTGCCAGCAGCCCCCAGGGCGGGGGGGCACGATTAGGAAGCACAGATACGCAGTATTTT
.,14,TRBV6-6,TRBJ1-2,.,CASSSQPQDSSPHF,TGTGCCAGCAGTTCCCAGCCTCAGGACAGCTCCCCTCACTTC
.,13,TRBV9,TRBJ2-1,.,CASSSHRVDEQFF,TGTGCCAGCAGCTCGCACAGGGTCGATGAGCAGTTCTTC
TRBD2,18,TRBV7-8,TRBJ2-7,.,CASSLALVRELAVYEQYF,TGTGCCAGCAGCTTAGCGCTGGTTAGGGAACTAGCGGTCTACGAGCAGTACTTC
TRBD1,13,TRBV14,TRBJ1-5,.,CASSQDRNQPQHF,TGTGCCAGCAGCCAGGACAGGAATCAGCCCCAGCATTTT
.,12,TRBV18,TRBJ1-6,.,CASSPGNSPLHF,TGTGCCAGCTCCCCGGGGAATTCACCCCTCCACTTT
.,12,TRBV28,TRBJ1-6,.,CASRLPNSPLHF,TGTGCCAGCAGACTTCCCAATTCACCCCTCCACTTT
TRBD1,15,TRBV11-2,TRBJ1-2,.,CASSLELQGAGGYTF,TGTGCCAGCAGCTTAGAATTACAGGGGGCCGGTGGCTACACCTTC
.,16,TRBV10-3,TRBJ2-1,.,CAISESSWGVYNEQFF,TGTGCCATCAGTGAGTCGAGTTGGGGGGTCTACAATGAGCAGTTCTTC
.,13,TRBV18,TRBJ2-3,once,CASSPPDRNTQYF,TGTGCCAGCTCACCACCAGACAGGAATACGCAGTATTTT
TRBD1,13,TRBV2,TRBJ1-5,.,CASGQALIQPQHF,TGTGCCAGCGGACAGGCGTTAATTCAGCCCCAGCATTTT
.,15,TRBV19,TRBJ1-4,.,CASTTGGRSREKLFF,TGTGCCAGTACCACAGGAGGGAGATCTCGTGAAAAACTGTTTTTT
TRBD2,17,TRBV5-5,TRBJ2-3,.,CASSRTSGGAGTDTQYF,TGTGCCAGCAGCCGGACTAGCGGGGGGGCAGGCACAGATACGCAGTATTTT
TRBD2,16,TRBV29-1,TRBJ2-1,.,CSVDGGRRGDYNEQFF,TGCAGCGTTGATGGGGGTCGGCGGGGGGACTACAATGAGCAGTTCTTC
.,13,TRBV29-1,TRBJ1-1,.,CSVEGAMNTEAFF,TGCAGCGTTGAGGGGGCGATGAACACTGAAGCTTTCTTT
.,13,TRBV24-1,TRBJ2-3,.,CATSGAGTDTQYF,TGTGCCACCAGTGGTGCAGGCACAGATACGCAGTATTTT
.,15,TRBV30,TRBJ1-3,.,CAWSGTGLSGNTIYF,TGTGCCTGGAGTGGAACAGGGCTGAGTGGAAACACCATATATTTT
.,14,TRBV28,TRBJ1-6,.,CASRRSSYNSPLHF,TGTGCCAGCAGGCGGAGCTCCTATAATTCACCCCTCCACTTT
.,13,TRBV5-4,TRBJ1-3,.,CASSLGDSRTIYF,TGTGCCAGCAGCTTGGGGGACTCTAGGACCATATATTTT
TRBD1,15,TRBV19,TRBJ2-7,.,CASSASGTGGFEQYF,TGTGCCAGTAGTGCCTCCGGGACAGGGGGCTTCGAGCAGTACTTC
.,15,TRBV2,TRBJ2-2,few,CASSEDTQNTGELFF,TGTGCCAGCAGTGAGGACACACAGAACACCGGGGAGCTGTTTTTT
.,13,TRBV29-1,TRBJ1-1,.,CSVEGTGGTEAFF,TGCAGCGTTGAGGGGACGGGGGGGACTGAAGCTTTCTTT
TRBD2,16,TRBV7-2,TRBJ2-1,.,CASSRSLAGSYNEQFF,TGTGCCAGCAGCCGCAGCCTAGCGGGATCCTACAATGAGCAGTTCTTC
TRBD1,14,TRBV7-9,TRBJ2-5,.,CASSTGQGKETQYF,TGTGCCAGCAGCACCGGACAGGGAAAAGAGACCCAGTACTTC
TRBD1,14,TRBV18,TRBJ2-7,.,CASSPREDRGEQYF,TGTGCCAGCTCACCACGGGAAGACAGGGGCGAGCAGTACTTC
.,17,TRBV2,TRBJ1-5,few,CASSAPATSRSNQPQHF,TGTGCCAGCAGTGCTCCCGCGACATCTCGGAGCAATCAGCCCCAGCATTTT
.,13,TRBV7-7,TRBJ2-5,.,CASSSGQMETQYF,TGTGCTAGCAGCTCCGGACAGATGGAGACCCAGTACTTC
TRBD1,13,TRBV6-2/TRBV6-3,TRBJ1-1,.,CASSYTRTGKAFF,TGTGCCAGCAGTTACACGCGGACAGGGAAAGCTTTCTTT